The rows below give T cell receptor beta chains drawn from one sample of a study of beta chain features in type 1 diabetes. Clones were read by immunoSEQ multiplex PCR, and TCRdb kept only the in-frame ones, dropping some. The sample has roughly 120,000 clones; about 40% are singletons. The sequenced sample consisted of stem cell memory CD4+ T cells from blood. The receptors were sampled from a woman aged 18-30 years in good health. CDR3s include the opening cysteine and the closing phenylalanine or tryptophan.

V gene	CDR3 protein
TRBV7-2	CASSLLWRRSYNEQFF
TRBV28	CASSPQSQPQHF
TRBV7-9	CASINSGTGAGYTF
TRBV18	CASSPNSHGSPYNEQFF
TRBV6-6	CASSQLATPGNEQFF
TRBV6-5	CASRGSSYNEQFF
TRBV29-1	CSVDGEGYGYTF
TRBV28	CASSLWWDTYSNQPQHF
TRBV5-1	CASRSETGAYNEQFF
TRBV20-1	CSAATRNEQFF
TRBV28	CASTLVGGPNQPQHF